The entry below describes one T cell receptor beta chain. What this receptor recognizes is not known. No base-level quality is on record; no much larger clone is a single base apart. This entry comes from a study of human T cells and chemical hapten exposure (dated by TCRdb to about 2021). Regarding the complete study: For sensitization, 2% DPC in acetone was applied to an approximately 2 cm by approximately 2 cm area of upper inner arm skin. Weekly therapeutic DPC doses were additionally applied to the scalp of patients throughout the approximately 24-week study period. Patch testing was performed on the upper back with Finn chambers containing 0.01% DPC, and the patch tests were scored after 6 days according to International Contact Dermatitis Research Group standards. The patient cohort, mostly female, included alopecia areata with under or over 50% scalp involvement, alopecia totalis and alopecia universalis. Libraries were pooled for sequencing, and variation in per-sample TCR yields was attributed mainly to small differences in library volumes within the pool. The study tracked peripheral blood TCR repertoire changes in vivo during primary and secondary sensitization to the hapten diphenylcyclopropenone (DPC) in alopecia patients. Blood samples were taken from patients before sensitization (week 0) and at 2, 6 and about 24 weeks after DPC sensitization. Blood for TCR sequencing was provided by twenty-nine alopecia patients at one to four time points (pre-sensitization, 2, 6 and 24 weeks).

The library was prepared using RACE. The instrument given in TCRdb is NextSeq 500. During library preparation, unique molecular identifiers were attached to individual cDNA molecules so that TCRs could be counted in a quantitative, reproducible way. Each blood RNA sample was used to sequence both TCR alpha and TCR beta chains. The authors' analysis ran thus. The median number of TCRs per sample was roughly 100,000, ranging from about 20,000 to 750,000. The Decombinator software suite was used to annotate the V, J and CDR3 of the TCR reads. For the PS versus PT1 abundance plots, all samples were subsampled to the same number of TCRs (28,000). TCRs were defined as expanded if absent before sensitization and observed at least eight times at the 2-week time point. The public reads were reanalyzed by TCRdb: fastp trimming at Q25, MiXCR alignment, in-frame beta chains only. Every CDR3 protein is listed once, alongside the most common genes and DNA of its rows. These V and J calls originate from TCRdb's pipeline instead of the authors' own analysis. The sample table holds about 160,000 distinct CDR3 sequences, of which roughly 26% were seen once. Of the sample, 2% to 2.5% is held by the ten largest clones.

The paper's findings and limits, for the study overall: Patch test score correlated positively with the number of PT1 expanded TCRs, reaching significance at thresholds 8, 16 and 32 but not at 4. Alopecia, a presumed autoimmune disease, was present in all patients, so the immune response of the patients might differ from that of healthy individuals. Repeated subsampling changed both the strength of the expansion versus patch-test correlation and the threshold at which the correlation became significant. Expanded TCRs formed significantly more large CDR3 similarity clusters than pre-sensitization or healthy control sets, consistent with antigen-driven responses. The number of TCRs above 1 in 1000 frequency did not change with DPC sensitization; there was no evidence of global repertoire structure alterations.

According to the study, the label for this sample's time point signals: patch test 3, about 24 weeks after DPC sensitization. The treatment or condition label of this sample denotes: therapeutic diphenylcyclopropenone sensitization with weekly scalp DPC. Blood at each patch-test visit was drawn before the patch test was applied. Patients were eligible if aged 18 to 70, diagnosed with alopecia and judged suitable for DPC therapy, and pregnant patients were excluded. Total RNA was extracted from unfractionated whole blood that had been collected in Tempus Blood RNA tubes. This clonotype originated in a woman under 30 with alopecia areata. Some clones in this sample may be carry-over from other donors' samples. Material: whole blood, obtained in connection with sensitization to the hapten diphenylcyclopropenone (DPC).

The CDR3 loop reads CASSEASQMPDTQYF. The base sequence is TGTGCCAGCAGTGAAGCTAGCCAAATGCCAGATACGCAGTATTTT. Recombination linked TRBV25-1 to TRBJ2-3, and the D gene may be TRBD2, 5 bases matching. CDR1 and CDR2 are drawn from the germline V gene: MGHDK, SYGVNS. The CDR3 runs 15 amino acids, cysteine and phenylalanine included. CDR3 DNA is the only sequence kept; it has 45 bases, read in frame from the first base. Trimming takes 2 bases from V and 4 bases from J, and the germline ends sit 13 bases apart.